What follows are 9 T cell receptor beta chains derived from one specimen sequenced in a study of blood T cell repertoires in COVID-19. Libraries were prepared by immunoSEQ multiplex PCR; TCRdb keeps only in-frame clonotypes and omits some of them. The profile shows 200,000 to 300,000 clones, around 89% of them singletons. The specimen was PBMCs or T cells enriched from blood (not recorded which). These receptor sequences come from a young woman who had recovered from COVID-19.

The V gene is TRBV28, the J gene TRBJ2-2, with 8 bases lining up with TRBD1. The germline gives CDR1 MDHEN, CDR2 SYDVKM. The CDR3 has 15 amino acids. V shed 5 bases, J shed 3 bases, and the junction held 5 bases outside the gene matches. CDR3 DNA: TGTGCCAGCAGTCGTCGGACAGGGCACACCGGGGAGCTGTTTTTT. Translated: CASSRRTGHTGELFF.

The J gene is TRBJ2-7, the V gene TRBV4-3, with 11 positions matching TRBD2. This CDR3 spans 15 amino acids. Germline CDR1 and CDR2: LGHNA and YSLEER. V lost 4 bases, J lost 2 bases, and 4 bases stayed unmatched. The CDR3 region has the DNA TGCGCCAGCAGCCTCCGACTAGCGGGAACCTACGAGCAGTACTTC. It encodes CASSLRLAGTYEQYF.

This chain joins TRBV5-4 and TRBJ1-2; 9 bases agree with TRBD1. Germline V gives CDR1 SGHNT, CDR2 YYREEE (reference sequence). This CDR3 spans 16 amino acids. V lost 5 bases and J lost 7; bases outside the gene matches: 15. The CDR3 coding sequence is TGTGCCAGCAGACCCTCGGGGACAGGGCGTTTCAGTGGCTACACCTTC. This translates into CASRPSGTGRFSGYTF.

The CDR3 spells CATGPRGYNEQFF. CDR3 DNA sequence: TGTGCCACCGGCCCGAGGGGGTACAATGAGCAGTTCTTC. The genes are TRBV7-2 and TRBJ2-1; weak D call: TRBD1 (6 bases). Germline V gene sequence: CDR1 SGHTA, CDR2 FQGNSA. The V end lost 10 bases, the J end lost 4 bases, and 14 bases lay between the germline ends. There are 13 residues in the CDR3.

The chain couples TRBV30 to TRBJ2-1; TRBD2 matches 7 bases. This CDR3 spans 14 amino acids. Germline V gives CDR1 GTSNPN, CDR2 SVGIG (reference sequence). After removal of 3 bases from V and 5 bases from J, the junction contained 7 bases not matched to a gene. For the CDR3, the DNA is TGTGCCTGGAGCCACGGGGGAGGGAACAATGAGCAGTTCTTC. Protein product: CAWSHGGGNNEQFF.

In this sample, this clone turned up once. J is TRBJ2-7 and V is TRBV5-4, with 12 bases fitting TRBD1. CDR3 length equals 17 residues. V lost 3 bases and J lost 2; bases outside the gene matches: 9. CDR1 SGHNT and CDR2 YYREEE come from the germline V gene (reference sequence). This CDR3 reads CASSSSSGQGAAYEQYF. The CDR3 DNA sequence: TGTGCCAGCAGCTCCTCCTCGGGACAGGGGGCCGCCTACGAGCAGTACTTC.

The chain links TRBV6-2 or TRBV6-3 to TRBJ1-5; D might be TRBD1 (5 bases). CDR3 length: 16 residues. V shed 5 bases and J shed 1 base, with 15 bases lying between them. Germline V CDR1 and CDR2: MNHEY, SVGEGT. The CDR3 spells CASSRAGGTSNQPQHF. CDR3 DNA: TGTGCCAGCAGTAGGGCGGGGGGGACGAGCAATCAGCCCCAGCATTTT.

The chain is built from TRBV7-6 and TRBJ2-1; D is possibly TRBD2 (6 bases). Trimming took off 2 bases at V and 1 base at J, with 18 bases between the two ends. Germline assignment: CDR1 SGHVS and CDR2 FNYEAQ. The CDR3 consists of 18 residues. CDR3 sequence (DNA): TGTGCCAGCAGCTTAAACATACCCGGGAGCAGGTCCTACAATGAGCAGTTCTTC. Protein product: CASSLNIPGSRSYNEQFF.

This chain uses TRBV4-2 with TRBJ1-2; TRBD1 might be the D (5 bases). V lost 0 bases to trimming and J lost 3 bases, with 20 bases between them. CDR3 length equals 18 residues. Germline loops: CDR1 LGHNA, CDR2 YNFKEQ. The CDR3 DNA follows: TGTGCCAGCAGCCAAGATATAAGAGACAGCAGATCATACTATGGCTACACCTTC. Its protein product is CASSQDIRDSRSYYGYTF.